Listed below are T cell receptor beta chains from one sample, sequenced in a study of T cells after yellow fever vaccination. TCRdb reprocessed the 5' RACE reads via MiXCR and lists one record per CDR3 protein. The sample includes some 400,000 distinct CDR3 sequences, approximately 19% seen only once; the top ten take 15% to 20%. Sequencing was performed on PBMCs, taken before the yellow fever booster vaccination. Source of these receptors: a man aged 18 to 29 who received the YFV17D yellow fever vaccine. The CDR3 runs from the conserved cysteine through the conserved F or W. D genes are given only for firm matches. Clone size is not always given. Where it is, it says once, few, many or a class for expanded clones.

J	size	D	V	CDR3	DNA
TRBJ1-2	-	TRBD1	TRBV29-1	CSVHPGTGSYGYTF	TGCAGCGTTCACCCCGGGACAGGGAGCTATGGCTACACCTTC
TRBJ1-4	-	TRBD1	TRBV5-1	CASSLLGTGDEKLFF	TGCGCCAGCAGCTTACTCGGGACAGGGGATGAAAAACTGTTTTTT
TRBJ2-3	few	-	TRBV12-3/TRBV12-4	CASSRRGSTDTQYF	TGTGCCAGCAGCCGGAGGGGGAGCACAGATACGCAGTATTTT
TRBJ1-2	-	-	TRBV4-1	CASSQSTGFNYGYTF	TGCGCCAGCAGCCAGTCCACAGGGTTTAATTATGGCTACACCTTC
TRBJ2-1	medium-sized	TRBD2	TRBV6-2/TRBV6-3	CASSYEVAGANEQFF	TGTGCCAGCAGTTACGAGGTAGCGGGGGCAAATGAGCAGTTCTTC
TRBJ1-4	few	TRBD1	TRBV5-1	CASSPGDRGRGDEKLFF	TGCGCCAGCAGCCCCGGGGACAGGGGTAGGGGCGATGAAAAACTGTTTTTT
TRBJ2-7	-	-	TRBV12-3/TRBV12-4	CASSLAHLNYEQYF	TGTGCCAGCAGTTTAGCCCACCTGAACTACGAGCAGTACTTC
TRBJ2-1	many	TRBD1	TRBV11-3	CASSLQGENNEQFF	TGTGCCAGCAGCTTACAGGGGGAAAACAATGAGCAGTTCTTC
TRBJ2-2	few	-	TRBV27	CASRRRGTGELFF	TGTGCCAGCAGACGGCGAGGCACCGGGGAGCTGTTTTTT
TRBJ1-5	-	TRBD1	TRBV7-4	CASSSATGVRNQPQHF	TGTGCCAGCAGCTCCGCGACAGGGGTCCGTAATCAGCCCCAGCATTTT
TRBJ2-3	few	TRBD1	TRBV12-3/TRBV12-4	CASTRPGQGAGTQYF	TGTGCCAGCACCCGACCGGGACAGGGGGCGGGTACGCAGTATTTT
TRBJ1-1	few	TRBD1	TRBV20-1	CSARQGAFTEAFF	TGCAGTGCTAGACAGGGGGCTTTCACTGAAGCTTTCTTT
TRBJ1-5	-	-	TRBV2	CASSPRTANQPQHF	TGTGCCAGCAGTCCCAGGACAGCAAATCAGCCCCAGCATTTT
TRBJ2-2	few	TRBD2	TRBV7-8	CASSLGGEYTGELFF	TGTGCCAGCAGCCTGGGGGGGGAATACACCGGGGAGCTGTTTTTT
TRBJ2-5	-	-	TRBV20-1	CSAQEWGRQQETQYF	TGCAGTGCCCAAGAGTGGGGCCGTCAGCAAGAGACCCAGTACTTC
TRBJ2-1	few	-	TRBV3-1	CASSQDPLSNSYNEQFF	TGTGCCAGCAGCCAAGATCCGCTGTCCAACTCCTACAATGAGCAGTTCTTC